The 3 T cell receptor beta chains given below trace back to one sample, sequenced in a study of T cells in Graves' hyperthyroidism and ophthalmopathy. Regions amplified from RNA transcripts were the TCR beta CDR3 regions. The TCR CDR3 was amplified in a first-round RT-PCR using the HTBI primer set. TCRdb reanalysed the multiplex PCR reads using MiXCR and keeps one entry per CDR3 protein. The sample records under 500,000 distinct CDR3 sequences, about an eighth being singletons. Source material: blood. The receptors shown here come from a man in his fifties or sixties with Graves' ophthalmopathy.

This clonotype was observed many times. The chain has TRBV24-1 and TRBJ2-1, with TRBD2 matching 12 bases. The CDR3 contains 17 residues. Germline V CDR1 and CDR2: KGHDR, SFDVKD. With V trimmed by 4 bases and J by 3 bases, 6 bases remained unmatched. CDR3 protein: CATSDLRTSGNYNEQFF. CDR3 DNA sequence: TGTGCCACCAGTGACCTGAGGACTAGCGGGAACTACAATGAGCAGTTCTTC.

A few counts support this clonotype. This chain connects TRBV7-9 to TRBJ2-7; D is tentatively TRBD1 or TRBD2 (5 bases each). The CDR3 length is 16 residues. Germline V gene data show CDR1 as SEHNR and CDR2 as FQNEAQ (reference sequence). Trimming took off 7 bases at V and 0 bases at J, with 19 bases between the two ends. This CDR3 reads CASTPGPDRNSYEQYF. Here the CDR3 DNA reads TGTGCCAGCACCCCGGGACCCGACAGAAACTCCTACGAGCAGTACTTC.

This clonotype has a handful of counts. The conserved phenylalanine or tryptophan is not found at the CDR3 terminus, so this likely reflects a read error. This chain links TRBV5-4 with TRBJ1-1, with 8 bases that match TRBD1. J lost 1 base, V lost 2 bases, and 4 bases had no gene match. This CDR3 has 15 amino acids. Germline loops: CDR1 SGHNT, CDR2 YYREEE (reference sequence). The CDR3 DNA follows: TGTGCCAGCAGCTTTAGACAGGGGCCGAACACTGAAGCTTTCCTT. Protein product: CASSFRQGPNTEAFL.